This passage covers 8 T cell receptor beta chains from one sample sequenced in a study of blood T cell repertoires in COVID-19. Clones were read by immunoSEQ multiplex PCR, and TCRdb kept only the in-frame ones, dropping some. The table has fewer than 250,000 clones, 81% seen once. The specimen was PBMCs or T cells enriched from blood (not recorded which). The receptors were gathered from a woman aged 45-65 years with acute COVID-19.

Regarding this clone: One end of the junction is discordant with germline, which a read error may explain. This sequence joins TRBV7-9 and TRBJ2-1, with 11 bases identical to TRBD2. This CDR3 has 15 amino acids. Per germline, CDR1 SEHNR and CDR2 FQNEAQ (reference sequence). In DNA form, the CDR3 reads TGTGCCAGCAGCATAGCGGGAGGGCGACGTGGTGAGCAGTTCTTC. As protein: CASSIAGGRRGEQFF.

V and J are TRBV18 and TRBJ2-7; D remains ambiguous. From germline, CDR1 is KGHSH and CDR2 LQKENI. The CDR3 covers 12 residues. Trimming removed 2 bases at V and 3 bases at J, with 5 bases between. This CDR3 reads CASSPAYYEQYF. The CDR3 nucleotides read TGTGCCAGCTCACCAGCGTACTACGAGCAGTACTTC.

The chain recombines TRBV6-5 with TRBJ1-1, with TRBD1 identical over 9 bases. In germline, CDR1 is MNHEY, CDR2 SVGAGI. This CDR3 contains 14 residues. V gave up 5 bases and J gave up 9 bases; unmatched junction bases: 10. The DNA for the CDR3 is TGTGCCAGCAGTCGACCGGGACAGGGTGTAAAAGCTTTCTTT. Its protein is CASSRPGQGVKAFF.

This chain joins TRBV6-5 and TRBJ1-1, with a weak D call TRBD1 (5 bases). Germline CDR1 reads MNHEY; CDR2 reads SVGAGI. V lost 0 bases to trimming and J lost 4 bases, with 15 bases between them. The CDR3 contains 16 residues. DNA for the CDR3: TGTGCCAGCAGTTACTCGACCCACGGGGGAGTCACTGAAGCTTTCTTT. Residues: CASSYSTHGGVTEAFF.

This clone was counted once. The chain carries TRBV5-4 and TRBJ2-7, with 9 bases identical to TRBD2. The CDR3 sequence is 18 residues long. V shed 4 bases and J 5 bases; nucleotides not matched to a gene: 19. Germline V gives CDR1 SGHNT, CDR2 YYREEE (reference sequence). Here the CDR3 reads CASSPVPPRAGGTHEQYF. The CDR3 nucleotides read TGTGCCAGCAGCCCTGTCCCCCCTAGGGCGGGAGGGACGCACGAGCAGTACTTC.

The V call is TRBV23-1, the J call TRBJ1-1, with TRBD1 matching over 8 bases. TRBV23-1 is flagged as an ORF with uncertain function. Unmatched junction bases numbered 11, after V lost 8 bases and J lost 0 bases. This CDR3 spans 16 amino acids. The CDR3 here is CASAPGTGVMNTEAFF. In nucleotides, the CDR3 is TGCGCCAGCGCACCCGGGACAGGTGTTATGAACACTGAAGCTTTCTTT.

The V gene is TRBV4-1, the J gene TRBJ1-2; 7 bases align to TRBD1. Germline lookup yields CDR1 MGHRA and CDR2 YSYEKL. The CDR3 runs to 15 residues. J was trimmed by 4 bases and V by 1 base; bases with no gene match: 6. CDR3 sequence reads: CASSQGRGQLYGYTF. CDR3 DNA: TGCGCCAGCAGCCAAGGTCGGGGACAGCTCTATGGCTACACCTTC.

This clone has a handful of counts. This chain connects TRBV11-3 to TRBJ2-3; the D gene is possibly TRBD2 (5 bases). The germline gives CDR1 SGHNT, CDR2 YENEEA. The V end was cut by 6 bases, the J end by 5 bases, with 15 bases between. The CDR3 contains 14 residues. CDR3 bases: TGTGCCAGCAGTCCTCCGGGGTCGGAAGATACGCAGTATTTT. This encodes CASSPPGSEDTQYF.